A single sample gave rise to the 14 T cell receptor beta chains below, sequenced in a study of T cells after yellow fever vaccination. TCRdb analysed the 5' RACE reads with MiXCR anew, one entry per CDR3 protein. The table shows over 25,000 distinct CDR3 sequences, with 5.5% occurring only once. This material consisted of PBMCs, either bulk or a sorted T-cell subset (CD4+, CD8+, memory, or dextramer-sorted; not recorded which), taken 15 days after the yellow fever booster vaccination. These receptors all stem from a man younger than 45 who received the YFV17D yellow fever vaccine.

This clonotype showed up many times. The chain carries TRBV19 and TRBJ1-4; possible D gene TRBD1, 5 bases. This CDR3 has 18 residues. The germline CDR1 and CDR2 sequences are LNHDA and SQIVND (reference sequence). Trimming took 0 bases from V and 10 from J, leaving 24 bases between them. The CDR3 loop reads CASSIDLVGGDRPPKLFF. CDR3 coding DNA: TGTGCCAGTAGTATAGATTTAGTCGGCGGGGACCGCCCCCCAAAACTGTTTTTT.

This clonotype occurred many times. V gene TRBV18 combines with J gene TRBJ2-7, with 9 positions matching TRBD1. The J segment lost 5 bases and the V segment lost 2 bases, leaving 4 bases of the junction unmatched. Germline values: CDR1 KGHSH, CDR2 LQKENI. This CDR3 comprises 14 residues. In DNA, the CDR3 is TGTGCCAGCTCACCATGGGGGACAGGGAACGAGCAGTACTTC. Residues: CASSPWGTGNEQYF.

This clonotype was recorded at least ten times. The chain employs TRBV7-8 and TRBJ1-1, with D possibly matching TRBD1 (6 bases). Trimming took off 5 bases at V and 4 bases at J, with 14 bases between the two ends. The CDR3 consists of 14 residues. Germline-derived CDR1 and CDR2 are SGHVS and FQNEAQ. The CDR3 DNA follows: TGTGCCAGCAGCCGGAGCCAGGGGATCACTGAAGCTTTCTTT. It encodes CASSRSQGITEAFF.

The chain couples TRBV20-1 to TRBJ2-1; 9 bases fit TRBD2. CDR3 length: 13 residues. J gave up 5 bases and V 3 bases, and 2 bases lay outside the gene matches. CDR1 and CDR2 from the germline V gene are DFQATT and SNEGSKA (reference sequence). The CDR3 DNA is TGCAGTGCTAGCGCGGGAGGGAACAATGAGCAGTTCTTC. It translates to CSASAGGNNEQFF.

The sample holds many counts of this clonotype. This chain uses TRBV5-1 with TRBJ2-5; D might be TRBD2 (6 bases). V was clipped by 3 bases and J by 5 bases, with 23 bases between them. The CDR3 consists of 17 residues. Germline CDR1 and CDR2: SGHRS and YFSETQ. The CDR3 loop is CASSSGSLSGSYETQYF. In nucleotides, the CDR3 is TGCGCCAGCAGCTCGGGTTCCCTTAGCGGTTCTTACGAGACCCAGTACTTC.

This clonotype was observed many times. The rearrangement links TRBV28 to TRBJ2-7, with 7 bases fitting TRBD1. J gave up 5 bases and V 7 bases, and 8 bases lay outside the gene matches. The CDR3 is made up of 13 amino acids. CDR1 and CDR2 from the germline V gene are MDHEN and SYDVKM. CDR3 loop: CASKQGYSNEQYF. In DNA, the CDR3 is TGTGCCAGCAAACAGGGGTATAGCAACGAGCAGTACTTC.

This clonotype came up many times. The chain carries TRBV24-1 and TRBJ2-3; TRBD2 aligns across 11 bases. J was trimmed by 8 bases and V by 4 bases; bases with no gene match: 4. The CDR3 runs to 14 residues. The germline V gene has CDR1 KGHDR and CDR2 SFDVKD. CDR3 amino acids: CATSDPGTSGTQYF. CDR3 DNA sequence: TGTGCCACCAGTGACCCCGGGACTAGCGGTACGCAGTATTTT.

This clonotype appeared a single time. V gene TRBV5-4 combines with J gene TRBJ1-4; maybe TRBD1 (6 bases). V dropped 7 bases and J dropped 11 bases, with 18 bases sitting between them. The CDR3 contains 13 residues. Germline V CDR1 and CDR2: SGHNT, YYREEE (reference sequence). CDR3 sequence: CASGQGLLCKLFF. DNA of the CDR3: TGTGCCAGCGGCCAGGGGCTCCTATGCAAACTGTTTTTT. Supplemented by reference TRBV5-4 and TRBJ1-4, the full variable domain reads ETGVTQSPTHLIKTRGQQVTLRCSSQSGHNTVSWYQQALGQGPQFIFQYYREEENGRGNFPPRFSGLQFPNYSSELNVNALELDDSALYLCASGQGLLCKLFFGSGTQLSVL.

In its sample, this clonotype was seen many times. The gene calls are TRBV3-1 and TRBJ2-1, with D perhaps TRBD2 (6 bases). Per germline, CDR1 LGHDT and CDR2 YNNKEL (reference sequence). The CDR3 has 16 amino acids. The germline V and J ends were trimmed by 0 bases and 5 bases, with 14 bases remaining between them. CDR3 region: CASSQDRVGGNNEQFF. The CDR3, as DNA: TGTGCCAGCAGCCAAGATCGGGTCGGGGGAAACAATGAGCAGTTCTTC.

This clonotype was detected ten times or more. The chain's CDR3 is CASSTGFREQYF. The CDR3 coding sequence is TGTGCCAGCAGTACAGGATTTAGGGAGCAGTACTTC. The chain couples TRBV28 to TRBJ2-7, with D possibly TRBD1 on 5 matching bases. Germline values: CDR1 MDHEN, CDR2 SYDVKM. CDR3 length equals 12 residues. The V end was cut by 5 bases, the J end by 7 bases, with 12 bases between.

Comments on this clonotype: This clone may be a read error of a much larger clone one base away. The chain has TRBV20-1 and TRBJ1-1; D unresolved. The CDR3 loop spans 13 amino acids. The germline gives CDR1 DFQATT, CDR2 SNEGSKA (reference sequence). Trimming pared 1 base from V and 3 bases from J, leaving 9 bases between. The CDR3 DNA follows: TGCAGTGCTAGAGCGGCCAGAGACACTGAAGCTTTCTTT. Encoded protein: CSARAARDTEAFF.

The sample holds many counts of this clonotype. The genes are TRBV6-5 and TRBJ2-2; no clear D gene. Per the germline V gene, CDR1 is MNHEY and CDR2 is SVGAGI. The V and J ends lost 0 bases and 1 base respectively, with 6 bases between them. The CDR3 is 15 residues long. The CDR3 is CASSYSRRNTGELFF. The CDR3 DNA reads as TGTGCCAGCAGTTACTCCAGGAGGAACACCGGGGAGCTGTTTTTT.

This clonotype was counted ten times or more. The CDR3 here is CASSLVGMKGAETQYF. For the CDR3, the DNA is TGTGCCAGTAGCCTGGTGGGAATGAAGGGTGCAGAGACCCAGTACTTC. The genes are TRBV19 and TRBJ2-5, with D unresolved. The CDR3 runs to 16 residues. CDR1 LNHDA and CDR2 SQIVND come from the germline V gene (reference sequence). Trimming took off 6 bases at V and 4 bases at J, with 21 bases between the two ends.

This clonotype was recorded many times. The rearrangement uses TRBV5-4 and TRBJ2-1; 9 bases agree with TRBD2. Germline CDR1 is SGHNT and CDR2 is YYREEE (reference sequence). Trimming took 1 base from V and 5 from J; bases not matched to a gene: 4. The CDR3 runs to 15 residues. CDR3 amino acids: CASSLSLAGHNEQFF. CDR3 sequence (DNA): TGTGCCAGCAGCTTGAGTCTAGCGGGACACAATGAGCAGTTCTTC.